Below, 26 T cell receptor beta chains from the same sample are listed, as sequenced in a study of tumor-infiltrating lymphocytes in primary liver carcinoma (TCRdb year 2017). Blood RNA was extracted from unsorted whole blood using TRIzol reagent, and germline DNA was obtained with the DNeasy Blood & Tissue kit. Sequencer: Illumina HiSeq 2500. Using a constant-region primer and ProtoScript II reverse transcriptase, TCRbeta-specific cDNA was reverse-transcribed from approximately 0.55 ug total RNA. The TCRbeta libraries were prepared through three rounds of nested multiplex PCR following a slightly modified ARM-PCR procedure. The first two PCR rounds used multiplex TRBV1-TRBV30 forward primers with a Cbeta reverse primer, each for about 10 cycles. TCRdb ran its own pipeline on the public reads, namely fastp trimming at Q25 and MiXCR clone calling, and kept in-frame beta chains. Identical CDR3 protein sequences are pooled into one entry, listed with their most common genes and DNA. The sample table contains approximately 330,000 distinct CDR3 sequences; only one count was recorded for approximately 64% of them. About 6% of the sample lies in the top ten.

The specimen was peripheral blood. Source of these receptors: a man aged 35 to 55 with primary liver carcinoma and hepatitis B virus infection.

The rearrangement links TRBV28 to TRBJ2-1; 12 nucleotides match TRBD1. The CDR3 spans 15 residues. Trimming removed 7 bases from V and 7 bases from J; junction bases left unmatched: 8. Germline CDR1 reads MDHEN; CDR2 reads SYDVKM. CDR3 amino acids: CASNIGGQGANEQFF. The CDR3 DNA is TGTGCCAGCAACATCGGGGGACAGGGGGCGAATGAGCAGTTCTTC.

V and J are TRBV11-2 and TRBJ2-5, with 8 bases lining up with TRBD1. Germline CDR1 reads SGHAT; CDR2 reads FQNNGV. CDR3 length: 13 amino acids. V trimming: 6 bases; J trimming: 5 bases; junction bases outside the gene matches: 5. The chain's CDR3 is CASSTGQDETQYF. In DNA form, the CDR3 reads TGTGCCAGCAGTACGGGACAGGACGAGACCCAGTACTTC.

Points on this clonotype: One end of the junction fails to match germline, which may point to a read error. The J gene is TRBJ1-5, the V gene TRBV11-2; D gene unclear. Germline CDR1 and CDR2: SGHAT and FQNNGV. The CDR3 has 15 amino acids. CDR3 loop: CVSSLSIEGHQPQHF. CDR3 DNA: TGTGTCAGCAGCTTAAGTATCGAAGGTCATCAGCCCCAGCATTTT.

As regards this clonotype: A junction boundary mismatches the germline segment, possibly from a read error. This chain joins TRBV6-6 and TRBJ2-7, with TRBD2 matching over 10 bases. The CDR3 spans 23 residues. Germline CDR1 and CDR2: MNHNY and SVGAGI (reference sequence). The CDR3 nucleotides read TGTGCCAGCAGTTACCTGGGGGAGCGGGAGGGCCCACGATACCTCGGCCGCGTCTACGAGCGGTACTTC. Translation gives CASSYLGEREGPRYLGRVYERYF.

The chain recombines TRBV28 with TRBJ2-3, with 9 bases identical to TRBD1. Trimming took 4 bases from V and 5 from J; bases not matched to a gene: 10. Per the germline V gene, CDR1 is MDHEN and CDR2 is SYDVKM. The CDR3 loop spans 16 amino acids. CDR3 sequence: CASSYSRDREVDTQYF. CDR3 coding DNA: TGTGCCAGCAGTTATTCGAGGGACAGGGAGGTAGATACGCAGTATTTT.

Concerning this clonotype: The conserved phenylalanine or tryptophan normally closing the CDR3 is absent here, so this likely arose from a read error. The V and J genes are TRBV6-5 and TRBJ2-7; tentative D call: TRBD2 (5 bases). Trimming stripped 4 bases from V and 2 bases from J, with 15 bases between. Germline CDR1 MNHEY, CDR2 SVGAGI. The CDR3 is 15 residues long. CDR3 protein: CASSSPSGGAYEQYL. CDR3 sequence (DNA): TGTGCCAGCAGTTCCCCGTCAGGAGGAGCCTACGAGCAGTACCTC.

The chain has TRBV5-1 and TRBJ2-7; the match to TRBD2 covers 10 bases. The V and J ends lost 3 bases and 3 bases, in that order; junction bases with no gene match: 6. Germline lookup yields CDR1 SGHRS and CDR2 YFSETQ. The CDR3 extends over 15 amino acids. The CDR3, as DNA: TGCGCCAGCAGCTCAGACGGGACTAGCGTCTACGAGCAGTACTTC. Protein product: CASSSDGTSVYEQYF. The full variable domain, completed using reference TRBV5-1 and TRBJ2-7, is KAGVTQTPRYLIKTRGQQVTLSCSPISGHRSVSWYQQTPGQGLQFLFEYFSETQRNKGNFPGRFSGRQFSNSRSEMNVSTLELGDSALYLCASSSDGTSVYEQYFGPGTRLTVT.

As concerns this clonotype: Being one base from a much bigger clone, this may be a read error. The CDR3 sequence is CASSLSSNRDYERYF. DNA of the CDR3: TGTGCCAGCAGCCTCTCTTCAAACAGGGATTACGAGCGGTACTTC. The chain recombines TRBV5-5 with TRBJ2-7; D might be TRBD1 (6 bases). The CDR3 runs to 15 residues. CDR1 is SGHKS and CDR2 is YYEKEE in the germline V gene (reference sequence).

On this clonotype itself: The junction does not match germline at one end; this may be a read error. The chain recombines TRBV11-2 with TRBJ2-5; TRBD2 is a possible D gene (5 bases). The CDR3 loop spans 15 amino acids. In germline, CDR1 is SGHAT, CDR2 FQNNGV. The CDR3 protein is CACSLLVRVGDTQYF. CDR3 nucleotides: TGTGCCTGCAGCTTATTAGTGAGGGTCGGAGATACCCAGTACTTC.

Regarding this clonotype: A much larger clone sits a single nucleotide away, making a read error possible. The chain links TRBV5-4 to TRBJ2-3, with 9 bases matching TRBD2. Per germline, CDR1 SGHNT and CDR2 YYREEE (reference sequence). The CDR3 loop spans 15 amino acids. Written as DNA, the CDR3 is TGTGCCAGCAGCTTGGACGGGACTAGCACATATACGCAGTATTTT. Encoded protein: CASSLDGTSTYTQYF.

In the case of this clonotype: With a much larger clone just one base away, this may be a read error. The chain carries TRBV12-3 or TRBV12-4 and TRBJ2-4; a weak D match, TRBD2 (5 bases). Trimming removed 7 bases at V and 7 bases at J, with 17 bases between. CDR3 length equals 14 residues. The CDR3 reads CASNADWQVNIQYF. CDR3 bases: TGTGCCAGCAATGCGGACTGGCAGGTTAACATTCAGTACTTC.

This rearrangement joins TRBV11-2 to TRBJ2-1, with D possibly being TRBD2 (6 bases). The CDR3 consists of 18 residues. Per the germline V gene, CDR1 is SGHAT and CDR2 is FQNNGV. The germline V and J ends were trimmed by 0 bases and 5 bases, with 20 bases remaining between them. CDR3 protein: CASSLDSRWGGNHNEQFF. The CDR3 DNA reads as TGTGCCAGCAGCTTAGATTCCCGTTGGGGAGGAAATCACAATGAGCAGTTCTTC.

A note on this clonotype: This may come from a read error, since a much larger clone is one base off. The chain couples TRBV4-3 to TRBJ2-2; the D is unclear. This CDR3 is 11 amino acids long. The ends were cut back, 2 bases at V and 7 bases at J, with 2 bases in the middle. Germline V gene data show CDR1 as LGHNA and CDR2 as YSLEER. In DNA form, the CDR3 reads TGCGCCAGCAGCCAACACGGGGAGCTGTTTTTT. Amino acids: CASSQHGELFF.

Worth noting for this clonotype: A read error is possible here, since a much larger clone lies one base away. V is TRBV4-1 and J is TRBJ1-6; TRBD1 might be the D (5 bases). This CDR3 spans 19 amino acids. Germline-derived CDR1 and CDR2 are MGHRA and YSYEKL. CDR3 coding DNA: TGCACCAGCAGCCAAGATATGAACGGGGCCCAACATTATAATTCACCCCTCCACTTT. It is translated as CTSSQDMNGAQHYNSPLHF.

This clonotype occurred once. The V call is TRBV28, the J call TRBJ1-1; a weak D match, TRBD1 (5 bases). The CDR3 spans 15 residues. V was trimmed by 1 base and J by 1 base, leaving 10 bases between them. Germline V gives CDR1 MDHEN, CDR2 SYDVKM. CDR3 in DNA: TGTGCCAGCAGTTTATTTGGAGGGGAGAACACTGAAGCTTTCTTT. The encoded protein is CASSLFGGENTEAFF.

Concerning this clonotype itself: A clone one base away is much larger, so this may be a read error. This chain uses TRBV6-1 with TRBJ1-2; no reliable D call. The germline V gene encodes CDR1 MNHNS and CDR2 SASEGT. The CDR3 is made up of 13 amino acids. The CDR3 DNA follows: TGTGCCAGCAGTGATCTAAGGGTACCCGGCTACGCCTTC. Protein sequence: CASSDLRVPGYAF.

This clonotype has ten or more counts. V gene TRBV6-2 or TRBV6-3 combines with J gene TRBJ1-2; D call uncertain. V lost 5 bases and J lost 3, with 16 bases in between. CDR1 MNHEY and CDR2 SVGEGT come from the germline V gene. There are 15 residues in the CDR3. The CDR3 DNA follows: TGTGCCAGCAGTCGCGGCCTCACGGCAGACTATGGCTACACCTTC. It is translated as CASSRGLTADYGYTF.

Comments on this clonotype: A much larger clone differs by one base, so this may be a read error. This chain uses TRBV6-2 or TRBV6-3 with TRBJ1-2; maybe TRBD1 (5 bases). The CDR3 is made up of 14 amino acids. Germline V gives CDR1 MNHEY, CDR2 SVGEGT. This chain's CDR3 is CAISYSGTQYGYTF. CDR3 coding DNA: TGTGCCATCAGTTACTCTGGGACGCAGTATGGCTACACCTTC.

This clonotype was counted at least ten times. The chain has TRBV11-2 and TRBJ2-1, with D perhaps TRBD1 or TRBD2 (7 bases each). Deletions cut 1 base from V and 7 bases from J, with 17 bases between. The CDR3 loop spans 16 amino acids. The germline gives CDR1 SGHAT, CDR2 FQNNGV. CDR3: CASSLVRGGRGNEQFF. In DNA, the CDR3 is TGTGCCAGCAGCTTAGTCAGGGGGGGTAGGGGGAATGAGCAGTTCTTC.

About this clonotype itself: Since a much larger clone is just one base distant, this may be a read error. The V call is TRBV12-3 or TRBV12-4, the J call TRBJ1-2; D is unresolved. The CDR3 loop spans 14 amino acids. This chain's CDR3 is CAGSLEQGRDGYTF. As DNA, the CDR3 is TGTGCCGGCAGTTTAGAACAAGGCCGCGATGGCTACACCTTC.

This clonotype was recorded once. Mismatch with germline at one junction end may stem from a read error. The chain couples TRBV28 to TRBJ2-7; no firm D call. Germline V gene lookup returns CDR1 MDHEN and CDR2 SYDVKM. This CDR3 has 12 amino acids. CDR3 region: CASRQYSYEQYF. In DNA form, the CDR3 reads TGTGCCAGTAGACAATACTCCTACGAGCAATACTTC.

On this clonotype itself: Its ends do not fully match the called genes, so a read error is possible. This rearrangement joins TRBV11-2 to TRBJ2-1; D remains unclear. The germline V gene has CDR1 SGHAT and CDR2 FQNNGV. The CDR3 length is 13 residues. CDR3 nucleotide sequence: TGTGTCAGCAGCTTAGGGCAGGACAATGAGCAGTTCTTC. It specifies CVSSLGQDNEQFF. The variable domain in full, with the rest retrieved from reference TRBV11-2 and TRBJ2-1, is EAGVAQSPRYKIIEKRQSVAFWCNPISGHATLYWYQQILGQGPKLLIQFQNNGVVDDSQLPKDRFSAERLKGVDSTLKIQPAKLEDSAVYLCVSSLGQDNEQFFGPGTRLTVL.

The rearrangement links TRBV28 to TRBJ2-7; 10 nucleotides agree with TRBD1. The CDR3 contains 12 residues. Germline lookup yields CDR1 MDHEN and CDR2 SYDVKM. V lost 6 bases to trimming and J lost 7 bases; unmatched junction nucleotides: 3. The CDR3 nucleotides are TGTGCCAGCAGAGGGGACAGGGGAGAGCAGTACTTC. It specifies CASRGDRGEQYF.

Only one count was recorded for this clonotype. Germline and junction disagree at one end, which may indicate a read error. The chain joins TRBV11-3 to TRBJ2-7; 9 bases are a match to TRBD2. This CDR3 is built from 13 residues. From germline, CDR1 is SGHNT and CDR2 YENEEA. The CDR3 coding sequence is TGTGCCAGCAGTAGTGGGACTAGCTTAGAGCAGCACTTC. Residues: CASSSGTSLEQHF.

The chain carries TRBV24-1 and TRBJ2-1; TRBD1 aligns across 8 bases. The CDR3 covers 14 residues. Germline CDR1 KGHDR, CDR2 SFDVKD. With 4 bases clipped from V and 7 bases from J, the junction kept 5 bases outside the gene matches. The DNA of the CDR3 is TGTGCCACCAGTGAACAGACAGGGGAGAATGAGCAGTTCTTC. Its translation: CATSEQTGENEQFF.

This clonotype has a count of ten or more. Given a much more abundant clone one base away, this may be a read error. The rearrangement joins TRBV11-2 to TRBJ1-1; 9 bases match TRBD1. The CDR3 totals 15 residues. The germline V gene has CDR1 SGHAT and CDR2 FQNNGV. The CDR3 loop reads CASSLGRQGVSEASF. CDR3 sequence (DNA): TGTGCCAGCAGCTTAGGCCGACAGGGGGTTAGTGAAGCTTCCTTT. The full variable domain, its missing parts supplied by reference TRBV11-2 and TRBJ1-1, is EAGVAQSPRYKIIEKRQSVAFWCNPISGHATLYWYQQILGQGPKLLIQFQNNGVVDDSQLPKDRFSAERLKGVDSTLKIQPAKLEDSAVYLCASSLGRQGVSEASFGQGTRLTVV.